This T cell receptor (beta chain) was documented in a study of regulatory T cells in long-lasting Graves disease. Relying on iRepertoire HTBI primers and Arm-PCR of CDR3 regions, the team built TCR beta libraries. TCRdb used MiXCR to reprocess the multiplex PCR reads, holding one entry per CDR3 protein. The sample contains some 300,000 distinct CDR3 sequences, 20% to 25% of which appear only once. CDR1 and CDR2 from the germline V gene are MNHEY and SVGAGI. This CDR3 region has 15 residues. The time point is: persistent/refractory GD, antithyroid drugs over 5 years with positive TRAb. The TCR library was made from RNA extracted from PBMCs. As collected, the peripheral blood samples measured about 9.6 milliliters each and went into EDTA tubes. The table lists this clonotype with a count of one. This could be a read error, since a much larger clone is one nucleotide away.

The clonotype originates from a female donor with Graves disease. The rearrangement uses TRBV6-5 and TRBJ2-7; D could derive from TRBD1 or TRBD2 (5 bases each). The material sequenced was peripheral blood mononuclear cells (PBMCs), taken when the disease was refractory, from a patient treated with antithyroid drugs. As DNA, the CDR3 is TGTGCCAGCAGTTACCTCCGGGACCCTACCTACGAGCAGTGCTTC. Residues: CASSYLRDPTYEQCF.